The 16 T cell receptor beta chains presented below share a single source sample, sequenced in a study of T cell repertoires in cytomegalovirus infection. The antigens these receptors bind are not known. TCRdb called the reads again in MiXCR, with one record for every CDR3 protein. The sample yields approximately 600,000 distinct CDR3 sequences, almost 40% seen once. Sequencing was performed on cultured PBMCs, taken from culture after CMV antigen stimulation. Source of these receptors: a human donor in good health (CMV status not recorded). Some clones in this sample may be carry-over from other donors' samples.

This sequence joins TRBV6-6 and TRBJ2-1, with 9 bases that match TRBD2. V lost 2 bases and J lost 9; bases outside the gene matches: 8. Germline V CDR1 and CDR2: MNHNY, SVGAGI (reference sequence). This CDR3 contains 15 residues. CDR3 residues: CASSYGRGRAGEQFF. CDR3 nucleotide sequence: TGTGCCAGCAGTTACGGGCGCGGGAGGGCGGGTGAGCAGTTCTTC.

This clonotype was seen many times. The J gene is TRBJ2-3, the V gene TRBV7-2, with no clear D. Between the trimmed V and J ends, which lost 5 bases and 1 base, there was a span of 16 bases. The CDR3 runs 16 residues. Per the germline V gene, CDR1 is SGHTA and CDR2 is FQGNSA. The CDR3 protein is CASSPIGTMGTDTQYF. DNA for the CDR3: TGTGCCAGCAGCCCAATAGGAACTATGGGCACAGATACGCAGTATTTT. Using reference TRBV7-2 and TRBJ2-3 for the parts outside the CDR3, the full variable domain is GAGVSQSPSNKVTEKGKDVELRCDPISGHTALYWYRQSLGQGLEFLIYFQGNSAPDKSGLPSDRFSAERTGGSVSTLTIQRTQQEDSAVYLCASSPIGTMGTDTQYFGPGTRLTVL.

This clonotype was counted once. J is TRBJ1-6 and V is TRBV5-6; 7 bases are a match to TRBD1. The CDR3 is 12 amino acids. With V trimmed by 3 bases and J by 15 bases, 6 bases remained unmatched. Germline V gene sequence: CDR1 SGHDT, CDR2 YYEEEE. CDR3 in DNA: TGTGCCAGCAGCTGGGGACAGTCTCTCCTCCACTTT. It translates to CASSWGQSLLHF.

The genes are TRBV6-8 and TRBJ2-7, with D possibly being TRBD2 (5 bases). The CDR3 is 14 residues long. Germline CDR1 and CDR2: MNHGY and SAAAGT. V was clipped by 5 bases and J by 6 bases, with 17 bases between them. The CDR3 nucleotides are TGTGCCAGCAGTAGGACTTGGGTTGAGGGCGAGCAGTACTTC. As protein: CASSRTWVEGEQYF.

This chain uses TRBV7-6 with TRBJ2-3, with D unresolved. This CDR3 region has 12 residues. CDR1 SGHVS and CDR2 FNYEAQ come from the germline V gene. Trimming pared 6 bases from V and 9 bases from J, leaving 13 bases between. CDR3 coding DNA: TGTGCCAGCAGTTCCGGCTGGTCCACGCAGTATTTT. Protein product: CASSSGWSTQYF.

This clonotype was detected only once. CDR3 bases: TGTGCCAGCAGTTTTACTAGCATCAATGAGCAGTTCTTC. It is translated as CASSFTSINEQFF. The gene calls are TRBV12-3 or TRBV12-4 and TRBJ2-1, with D possibly TRBD2 on 6 matching bases. The CDR3 covers 13 residues. V lost 3 bases and J lost 6, with 9 bases in between.

V usage is TRBV6-2 or TRBV6-3 and J usage is TRBJ2-7, with D possibly matching TRBD1 (6 bases). The CDR3 is made up of 14 amino acids. Trimming left V 6 bases short and J 4 bases short, with 16 bases between. The germline V gene encodes CDR1 MNHEY and CDR2 SVGEGT. The CDR3 region is CASSRGPGPYEQYF. The CDR3 DNA is TGTGCCAGCAGCAGGGGACCGGGACCTTACGAGCAGTACTTC.

This clonotype was picked up a small number of times. V usage is TRBV7-6 and J usage is TRBJ2-3; no firm D call. The V gene lost 2 bases and the J gene lost 6 bases, with 9 bases spanning the gap. There are 13 residues in the CDR3. Germline V gene sequence: CDR1 SGHVS, CDR2 FNYEAQ. Written as DNA, the CDR3 is TGTGCCAGCAGCTTAACCTTCGGGGATACGCAGTATTTT. It codes for CASSLTFGDTQYF.

A few counts support this clonotype. The DNA of the CDR3 is TGTGCCAGCAGTTCTCTAGCGGGAGCGGGCCATGAGCAGTTCTTC. Encoded protein: CASSSLAGAGHEQFF. The chain has TRBV12-3 or TRBV12-4 and TRBJ2-1, with 10 bases lining up with TRBD2. Trimming at V came to 4 bases and at J to 8 bases, leaving 8 bases not matched to a gene. The CDR3 is 15 amino acids.

The chain employs TRBV7-2 and TRBJ2-3; the D gene could be TRBD1 or TRBD2 (6 bases each). This CDR3 contains 15 residues. V was trimmed by 1 base and J by 0 bases, leaving 8 bases between them. The germline CDR1 and CDR2 sequences are SGHTA and FQGNSA. The CDR3 bases are TGTGCCAGCAGCTTAGAGGGGGGTAGCACAGATACGCAGTATTTT. Protein: CASSLEGGSTDTQYF.

The chain has TRBV7-2 and TRBJ1-1; 7 nucleotides agree with TRBD1. With 2 bases clipped from V and 3 bases from J, the junction kept 3 bases outside the gene matches. This CDR3 comprises 14 residues. Germline assignment: CDR1 SGHTA and CDR2 FQGNSA. The CDR3 sequence: CASSLTGVDTEAFF. The CDR3 DNA reads TGTGCCAGCAGCTTAACAGGGGTCGACACTGAAGCTTTCTTT.

In nucleotides, the CDR3 is TGTGCCAGCATGGGGGACACCTACGAGCAGTACTTC. It encodes CASMGDTYEQYF. The chain combines TRBV2 with TRBJ2-7; D is possibly TRBD1 (6 bases). This CDR3 is built from 12 residues. Deletions cut 7 bases from V and 2 bases from J, with 9 bases between. Per germline, CDR1 SNHLY and CDR2 FYNNEI.

This chain links TRBV4-2 with TRBJ2-2; D ambiguous. Germline V lookup: CDR1 LGHNA, CDR2 YNFKEQ. The ends were cut back, 8 bases at V and 3 bases at J, with 4 bases in the middle. The CDR3 is 11 amino acids. In DNA form, the CDR3 reads TGTGCCAGCGGGTACACCGGGGAGCTGTTTTTT. Translating it yields CASGYTGELFF.

The sample holds a few counts of this clonotype. V gene TRBV2 combines with J gene TRBJ2-6, with D perhaps matching TRBD2 (5 bases). The CDR3 extends over 18 amino acids. Per germline, CDR1 SNHLY and CDR2 FYNNEI. V lost 0 bases, J lost 0 bases, and 12 bases lay in between. The CDR3 nucleotides are TGTGCCAGCAGTGAAGCGCCCGGGGTCAACTCTGGGGCCAACGTCCTGACTTTC. This sequence encodes CASSEAPGVNSGANVLTF.

This clonotype was seen a handful of times. This rearrangement joins TRBV27 to TRBJ2-1; D unresolved. The CDR3 has 11 residues. The ends were cut back, 8 bases at V and 8 bases at J, with 10 bases in the middle. The germline CDR1 and CDR2 sequences are MNHEY and SMNVEV (reference sequence). The CDR3 protein is CASPRSYEQFF. The CDR3 DNA reads TGTGCCAGCCCCCGGTCCTATGAGCAGTTCTTC.

The chain is built from TRBV7-3 and TRBJ1-2; maybe TRBD1 (5 bases). The V gene lost 1 base and the J gene lost 10 bases, with 10 bases spanning the gap. The CDR3 is 12 residues long. Germline V gives CDR1 SGHTA, CDR2 FQGTGA. The CDR3 sequence: CASSLRDGYYTF. CDR3 sequence (DNA): TGTGCCAGCAGCTTAAGGGACGGATACTACACCTTC.